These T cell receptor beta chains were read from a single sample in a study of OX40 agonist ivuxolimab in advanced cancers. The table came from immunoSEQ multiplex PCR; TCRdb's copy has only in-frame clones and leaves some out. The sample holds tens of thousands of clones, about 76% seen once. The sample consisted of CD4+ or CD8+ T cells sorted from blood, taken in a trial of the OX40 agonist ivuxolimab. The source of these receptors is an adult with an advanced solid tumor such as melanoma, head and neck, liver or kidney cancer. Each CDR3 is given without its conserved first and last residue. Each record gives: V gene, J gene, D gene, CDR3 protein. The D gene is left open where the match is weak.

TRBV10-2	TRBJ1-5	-	ASVPGTFSNQPQH
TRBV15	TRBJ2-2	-	ATSSVFPTGELF
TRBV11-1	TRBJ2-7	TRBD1	ASSTPGQGAYEQY
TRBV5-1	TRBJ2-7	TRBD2	ASSLEGGRRSYEQY
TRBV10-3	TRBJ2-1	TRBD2	ATKNASGRKDEQF
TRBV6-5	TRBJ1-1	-	ASSSAADREAF
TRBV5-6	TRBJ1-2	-	ASRGGLRYGYT
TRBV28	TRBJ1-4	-	ASSLRAIEKLF
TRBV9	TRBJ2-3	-	ASSQEGDTQY
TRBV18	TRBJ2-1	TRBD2	ASSPSGQLLAGGYNEQF